The 31 T cell receptor beta chains below all came from one sample that was sequenced in a study of blood T cells in healthy people across ages. A second PCR of roughly 7 to 11 cycles used a sample-barcoded 5' primer and a J-beta primer mix. Using its own MiXCR run on the 5' RACE reads, TCRdb lists one record per CDR3 protein. In the table there are approximately 1,000,000 distinct CDR3 sequences, about two fifths of which are singletons. Material: blood. These TCRs come from a man between 18 and 35 years old in good health.

Only a few counts were recorded for this clonotype. J is TRBJ1-4 and V is TRBV6-5; no reliable D call. V lost 0 bases and J 8 bases, leaving 16 bases between the germline ends. The CDR3 sequence is 16 residues long. Germline V CDR1 and CDR2: MNHEY, SVGAGI. The chain's CDR3 is CASSYSPHGRSEKLFF. The CDR3, as DNA: TGTGCCAGCAGTTACTCCCCTCACGGCCGATCGGAAAAACTGTTTTTT.

The chain couples TRBV20-1 to TRBJ2-3, with a possible D match to TRBD2 (5 bases). The length of the CDR3 is 12 residues. V lost 5 bases, J lost 6 bases, and 12 bases lay in between. The V gene's germline CDR1 is DFQATT and CDR2 SNEGSKA (reference sequence). The CDR3 reads CSAGGLVDTQYF. In DNA, the CDR3 is TGCAGTGCTGGCGGGTTAGTGGATACGCAGTATTTT.

V and J are TRBV20-1 and TRBJ1-6, with D perhaps matching TRBD1 (6 bases). The germline gives CDR1 DFQATT, CDR2 SNEGSKA (reference sequence). The CDR3 spans 16 residues. With 6 bases removed from V and 7 bases from J, the gap between germline ends came to 22 bases. The CDR3 coding sequence is TGCAGTGCGCAAAGCCCAACAGGGAGTGGAAATTCACCCCTCCACTTT. Protein product: CSAQSPTGSGNSPLHF.

The CDR3 nucleotides are TGCGCCAGCAGGGTTTTTGATGAGCAGTTCTTC. As protein: CASRVFDEQFF. The chain has TRBV5-1 and TRBJ2-1; D uncertain. CDR1 and CDR2 from the germline V gene are SGHRS and YFSETQ. This CDR3 comprises 11 residues. V dropped 5 bases and J dropped 8 bases, with 8 bases sitting between them.

This chain joins TRBV6-6 and TRBJ2-1; weak D call: TRBD2 (6 bases). V was clipped by 1 base and J by 11 bases, with 18 bases between them. The CDR3 has 15 residues. Germline values: CDR1 MNHNY, CDR2 SVGAGI (reference sequence). The CDR3 sequence is CASSYLWGEMDKQFF. In DNA form, the CDR3 reads TGTGCCAGCAGTTACTTATGGGGGGAGATGGACAAGCAGTTCTTC.

This clonotype was counted ten times or more. The chain joins TRBV12-3 or TRBV12-4 to TRBJ2-7, with D tentatively TRBD2 (6 bases). V was pared by 6 bases and J by 1 base, with 10 bases between. The CDR3 extends over 13 amino acids. The CDR3, as DNA: TGTGCCAGCAGCCTCCGGGGGTCCTACGAGCAGTACTTC. This encodes CASSLRGSYEQYF.

J is TRBJ1-1 and V is TRBV20-1; D is uncertain. Germline V gene lookup returns CDR1 DFQATT and CDR2 SNEGSKA (reference sequence). The CDR3 length is 16 residues. Deletions cut 3 bases from V and 3 bases from J, with 20 bases between. The CDR3 DNA sequence: TGCAGTGCTAGGCCCCCTGCGGGCAGAGGTTACACTGAAGCTTTCTTT. Its translation: CSARPPAGRGYTEAFF.

There are a few counts of this clonotype. The chain is built from TRBV7-2 and TRBJ2-3, with D unclear. CDR1 is SGHTA and CDR2 is FQGNSA in the germline V gene. The CDR3 has 14 residues. With 5 bases removed from V and 4 bases from J, the gap between germline ends came to 13 bases. CDR3 nucleotides: TGTGCCAGCAGCACCCATCCCCCCGCAGATACGCAGTATTTT. Its protein is CASSTHPPADTQYF.

This clonotype was detected only a few times. The genes are TRBV6-5 and TRBJ1-2; 9 bases match TRBD1. CDR1 MNHEY and CDR2 SVGAGI come from the germline V gene. J lost 5 bases, V lost 7 bases, and 8 bases had no gene match. This CDR3 spans 14 amino acids. The CDR3 DNA is TGTGCCAGCAAAACAGGGGGCGCGTCTTATGGCTACACCTTC. It is translated as CASKTGGASYGYTF.

This clonotype appeared a few times. The CDR3 DNA reads TGTGCCAGCAGCTTAACACTGAGGACTTATGGCTACACCTTC. Translation: CASSLTLRTYGYTF. The V call is TRBV7-2, the J call TRBJ1-2; no definite D call. Germline assignment: CDR1 SGHTA and CDR2 FQGNSA. The V and J ends lost 2 bases and 5 bases respectively, with 12 bases between them. CDR3 length: 14 residues.

A few counts support this clonotype. The chain uses TRBV6-5 and TRBJ2-1; tentative D call: TRBD2 (5 bases). V was pared by 8 bases and J by 2 bases, with 7 bases between. Germline V gene sequence: CDR1 MNHEY, CDR2 SVGAGI. CDR3 size: 12 residues. CDR3: CASGRPYNEQFF. The CDR3 nucleotides read TGTGCCAGCGGGAGACCCTACAATGAGCAGTTCTTC.

The chain combines TRBV4-1 with TRBJ1-2, with D perhaps matching TRBD1 (6 bases). Trimming left V 1 base short and J 4 bases short, with 13 bases between. The germline gives CDR1 MGHRA, CDR2 YSYEKL. This CDR3 has 15 residues. The CDR3 sequence is CASSQVVTGLYGYTF. For the CDR3, the DNA is TGCGCCAGCAGCCAAGTTGTAACAGGGCTCTATGGCTACACCTTC.

The CDR3 loop is CASSIGTNQETQYF. CDR3 DNA: TGTGCCAGCAGCATTGGGACCAACCAAGAGACCCAGTACTTC. The rearrangement links TRBV13 to TRBJ2-5; the D call may be TRBD1 or TRBD2 (5 bases each). The CDR3 is 14 residues long. Germline CDR1 is PRHDT and CDR2 is FYEKMQ (reference sequence). The germline V and J ends were trimmed by 5 bases and 0 bases, with 10 bases remaining between them.

This rearrangement joins TRBV7-2 to TRBJ1-3; weak D call: TRBD1 (5 bases). From germline, CDR1 is SGHTA and CDR2 FQGNSA. V gave up 8 bases and J gave up 4 bases, with 18 bases separating them. CDR3 size: 15 residues. The CDR3 is CASGSRGPTGNTIYF. The CDR3 region has the DNA TGTGCCAGCGGCTCAAGGGGACCGACGGGAAACACCATATATTTT. The entire variable domain, with the rest obtained from reference TRBV7-2 and TRBJ1-3, is as follows: GAGVSQSPSNKVTEKGKDVELRCDPISGHTALYWYRQSLGQGLEFLIYFQGNSAPDKSGLPSDRFSAERTGGSVSTLTIQRTQQEDSAVYLCASGSRGPTGNTIYFGEGSWLTVV.

At least ten counts were recorded for this clonotype. The chain recombines TRBV20-1 with TRBJ2-3; D call uncertain. Germline lookup yields CDR1 DFQATT and CDR2 SNEGSKA (reference sequence). V shed 6 bases and J shed 4 bases, with 14 bases lying between them. CDR3 length: 13 residues. In nucleotides, the CDR3 is TGCAGTGCCCCCGGCATGGCGTCAGATACGCAGTATTTT. Protein sequence: CSAPGMASDTQYF.

The chain uses TRBV7-9 and TRBJ2-3; D gene uncertain. V lost 3 bases to trimming and J lost 1 base, with 8 bases between them. The CDR3 runs 14 residues. CDR1 is SEHNR, CDR2 FQNEAQ, per germline (reference sequence). CDR3 amino acids: CASSLSLRTDTQYF. The DNA for the CDR3 is TGTGCCAGCAGCTTGTCTCTCCGCACAGATACGCAGTATTTT.

This clonotype has just a few counts. This chain uses TRBV5-1 with TRBJ1-2, with TRBD1 matching 9 bases. This CDR3 has 18 amino acids. Germline CDR1 and CDR2: SGHRS and YFSETQ. The V gene end was trimmed by 4 bases and the J gene end by 4 bases; junction bases not matched to a gene: 17. The CDR3 bases are TGCGCCAGCAGCGCCCCTCGACAGGGGGGCGATATGGGCTATGGCTACACCTTC. Translation gives CASSAPRQGGDMGYGYTF.

This clonotype turned up a few times. The rearrangement uses TRBV12-3 or TRBV12-4 and TRBJ1-5, with no clear D. Trimming removed 5 bases from V and 0 bases from J, with 11 bases in between. The CDR3 is 15 amino acids. The CDR3 DNA reads TGTGCCAGCAGTCCCGGAGACACTAGCAATCAGCCCCAGCATTTT. Its translation is CASSPGDTSNQPQHF.

This clonotype came up once. A much larger clone lies one base from this, so it may be a read error. The chain is built from TRBV6-5 and TRBJ2-1, with 7 bases aligning to TRBD1. This CDR3 has 16 residues. Germline V gene sequence: CDR1 MNHEY, CDR2 SVGAGI. CDR3 sequence (DNA): TGTGCCAGCAGCCTCGACCGGGACAGCCAATACAGTGAGCAGTTCTTC. Protein product: CASSLDRDSQYSEQFF.

CDR3 sequence reads: CASSHSTGTNTEAFF. The CDR3 DNA sequence: TGTGCCAGCAGCCATTCGACAGGCACGAACACTGAAGCTTTCTTT. J is TRBJ1-1 and V is TRBV14; D is perhaps TRBD1 (6 bases). The CDR3 sequence is 15 residues long. From germline, CDR1 is SGHDN and CDR2 FVKESK. The germline V and J ends were trimmed by 3 bases and 1 base, with 12 bases remaining between them.

This clonotype has at least ten counts. The CDR3 protein is CASSQEGQGGEKLFF. CDR3 nucleotides: TGTGCCAGCAGCCAAGAGGGACAGGGAGGCGAAAAACTGTTTTTT. This chain joins TRBV4-2 and TRBJ1-4; 9 positions match TRBD1. Germline V gene sequence: CDR1 LGHNA, CDR2 YNFKEQ. Trimming cost V 0 bases and J 8 bases; bases outside gene matches: 4. The CDR3 runs to 15 residues.

This chain joins TRBV10-3 and TRBJ2-7; TRBD2 might be the D (6 bases). The CDR3 extends over 12 amino acids. Germline CDR1 and CDR2: ENHRY and SYGVKD. Trimming took 4 bases from V and 3 from J, leaving 7 bases between them. The CDR3 coding sequence is TGTGCCATCAGTGCGGGACTCTACGAGCAGTACTTC. This sequence encodes CAISAGLYEQYF.

The V gene is TRBV20-1, the J gene TRBJ2-1, with D perhaps TRBD2 (6 bases). The CDR3 has 15 residues. Trimming cost V 0 bases and J 5 bases, with 14 bases left between them. Germline lookup yields CDR1 DFQATT and CDR2 SNEGSKA (reference sequence). The CDR3 nucleotides are TGCAGTGCTAGAGAGGGCGGGGTGGGAGACAATGAGCAGTTCTTC. Translation: CSAREGGVGDNEQFF.

There are a few counts of this clonotype. This chain joins TRBV29-1 and TRBJ1-1; D remains ambiguous. There are 13 residues in the CDR3. Trimming cost V 3 bases and J 5 bases, with 13 bases left between them. Germline-derived CDR1 and CDR2 are SQVTM and ANQGSEA. The CDR3 protein is CSVDWQVGTEAFF. The CDR3 nucleotides are TGCAGCGTTGATTGGCAGGTCGGAACTGAAGCTTTCTTT.

J is TRBJ2-3 and V is TRBV5-1, with D perhaps matching TRBD2 (5 bases). Germline CDR1 and CDR2: SGHRS and YFSETQ. The CDR3 extends over 14 amino acids. Trimming removed 5 bases at V and 6 bases at J, with 16 bases between. Written as DNA, the CDR3 is TGCGCCAGCAGTCTAGCTTCTTTCACGGATACGCAGTATTTT. It yields the protein CASSLASFTDTQYF.

The gene calls are TRBV12-3 or TRBV12-4 and TRBJ2-2; TRBD2 might be the D (6 bases). Trimming removed 7 bases from V and 4 bases from J, with 25 bases in between. The CDR3 extends over 18 amino acids. CDR3 sequence: CASTTRLGRDKSTGELFF. CDR3 sequence (DNA): TGTGCCAGCACTACTAGGCTGGGGCGGGATAAGTCCACCGGGGAGCTGTTTTTT.

This clonotype has more than one count but fewer than ten. The rearrangement joins TRBV10-3 to TRBJ2-7, with 8 nucleotides matching TRBD2. Losses at the gene ends were 4 bases for V and 2 bases for J; bases not matched to a gene: 10. Germline V gives CDR1 ENHRY, CDR2 SYGVKD. CDR3 length: 16 residues. This CDR3 reads CAISGVESGGAYEQYF. The CDR3 DNA reads TGTGCCATCAGTGGGGTAGAAAGCGGGGGTGCCTACGAGCAGTACTTC.

This clonotype showed up just a few times. CDR3: CASTQRGFSYNEQFF. Written as DNA, the CDR3 is TGTGCCAGCACCCAGCGGGGTTTCTCCTACAATGAGCAGTTCTTC. V is TRBV6-6 and J is TRBJ2-1, with 7 bases matching TRBD2. CDR1 and CDR2 (germline): MNHNY, SVGAGI (reference sequence). V gave up 7 bases and J gave up 0 bases; unmatched junction bases: 6. This CDR3 has 15 amino acids.

This rearrangement joins TRBV12-3 or TRBV12-4 to TRBJ2-5; 7 positions agree with TRBD1. J was trimmed by 2 bases and V by 6 bases; bases with no gene match: 12. This CDR3 is 16 amino acids long. CDR3 amino acids: CASRSSGQERQETQYF. In DNA, the CDR3 is TGTGCCAGCAGAAGTTCCGGACAGGAGAGGCAAGAGACCCAGTACTTC.

This clonotype was detected only a few times. The genes are TRBV4-1 and TRBJ1-1, with a tentative D call TRBD1 (5 bases). Per the germline V gene, CDR1 is MGHRA and CDR2 is YSYEKL. The ends were cut back, 0 bases at V and 0 bases at J, with 8 bases in the middle. This CDR3 region has 15 residues. The CDR3 reads CASSQEQDMNTEAFF. Here the CDR3 DNA reads TGCGCCAGCAGCCAAGAACAGGACATGAACACTGAAGCTTTCTTT.

V gene TRBV5-1 combines with J gene TRBJ2-1; 7 bases fit TRBD1. After removal of 3 bases from V and 0 bases from J, the junction contained 6 bases not matched to a gene. The CDR3 covers 16 residues. CDR1 is SGHRS and CDR2 is YFSETQ in the germline V gene. CDR3 bases: TGCGCCAGCAGCTGGACAGGTAGTGGCTCCTACAATGAGCAGTTCTTC. Protein product: CASSWTGSGSYNEQFF.